These 29 T cell receptor beta chains share one sample of origin, sequenced in a study of blood T cell repertoires in COVID-19 (dated by TCRdb to 2019 to 2021). The library was obtained by the immunoSEQ multiplex PCR assay. TCRdb retrieved this table from immuneACCESS and kept in-frame rearrangements only. Not all clones are present; in checked studies, unresolved V genes account for under half, and no reason is known for the remainder. Here the sample has roughly 30,000 clones; approximately 90% occur a single time. The ten largest clones take up under 4% of the sample. Sequenced sample: peripheral blood. These receptors were obtained from a man between 60 and 75 years old with acute or convalescent COVID-19.

This clone was recorded once. The chain is built from TRBV3-1 (or the pseudogene TRBV3-2) and TRBJ1-1; D ambiguous. From germline, CDR1 is LGHDT and CDR2 YNNKEL (reference sequence). The CDR3 loop spans 15 amino acids. V gave up 1 base and J gave up 2 bases, with 11 bases separating them. The CDR3 spells CASSQGSTTNTEAFF. The CDR3 bases are TGTGCCAGCAGCCAAGGGAGCACAACCAACACTGAAGCTTTCTTT.

CDR3 coding DNA: TGCGCCAGCAGCCAAGTGACAGCTAACACTGAAGCTTTCTTT. This codes for CASSQVTANTEAFF. V and J are TRBV4-1 and TRBJ1-1; tentative D call: TRBD1 (5 bases). The CDR3 length is 14 residues. V lost 1 base and J 2 bases, leaving 8 bases between the germline ends. The V gene's germline CDR1 is MGHRA and CDR2 YSYEKL.

This chain links TRBV6-6 with TRBJ2-7, with a tentative D call TRBD2 (6 bases). V was pared by 2 bases and J by 6 bases, with 14 bases between. There are 14 residues in the CDR3. CDR1 and CDR2 from the germline V gene are MNHNY and SVGAGI (reference sequence). The CDR3 region has the DNA TGTGCCAGCAGTTACCAAGCCCGGGAGACCGAGCAGTACGTC. Residues: CASSYQARETEQYV.

V is TRBV6-6 and J is TRBJ1-1; TRBD1 matches at 9 bases. The CDR3 loop spans 16 amino acids. The V gene end was trimmed by 5 bases and the J gene end by 4 bases; junction bases not matched to a gene: 11. The germline V gene encodes CDR1 MNHNY and CDR2 SVGAGI (reference sequence). Here the CDR3 reads CASSRRTGAAGTEAFF. In DNA form, the CDR3 reads TGTGCCAGCAGTCGACGGACAGGGGCCGCAGGCACTGAAGCTTTCTTT.

The rearrangement joins TRBV10-3 to TRBJ1-4; D is ambiguous. Germline lookup yields CDR1 ENHRY and CDR2 SYGVKD. V was clipped by 6 bases and J by 3 bases, with 8 bases between them. This CDR3 is 13 amino acids long. The chain's CDR3 is CAIRGGANEKLFF. The CDR3 nucleotides read TGTGCCATCAGGGGCGGGGCTAATGAAAAACTGTTTTTT.

This clone was counted only a few times. CDR3 nucleotides: TGTGCCAGCAGTCCCGGACAGTCTCATGGGACAGATACGCAGTATTTT. Translating it yields CASSPGQSHGTDTQYF. The J gene is TRBJ2-3, the V gene TRBV5-8; D possibly corresponds to TRBD1 (6 bases). Between the trimmed V and J ends, which lost 5 bases and 3 bases, there was a span of 19 bases. The germline V gene encodes CDR1 SGHTS and CDR2 YDEGEE. The CDR3 runs 16 residues.

This chain links TRBV4-1 with TRBJ2-7, with D tentatively TRBD1 (7 bases). Between the trimmed V and J ends, which lost 0 bases and 3 bases, there was a span of 12 bases. The germline gives CDR1 MGHRA, CDR2 YSYEKL. This CDR3 is 15 amino acids long. CDR3 residues: CASSQDAGGLYEQYF. DNA for the CDR3: TGCGCCAGCAGCCAAGATGCAGGGGGACTCTACGAGCAGTACTTC.

This clone was detected only once. The rearrangement links TRBV5-6 to TRBJ1-1, with D unresolved. The ends were cut back, 3 bases at V and 1 base at J, with 13 bases in the middle. The CDR3 has 15 amino acids. Looked up from germline, CDR1 is SGHDT and CDR2 is YYEEEE. The CDR3 protein is CASSSYLRGNTEAFF. The CDR3 DNA is TGTGCCAGCAGCTCTTATTTGCGGGGGAACACTGAAGCTTTCTTT.

This clone turned up a few times. V usage is TRBV19 and J usage is TRBJ1-1; tentative D call: TRBD1 (6 bases). CDR1 and CDR2 (germline): LNHDA, SQIVND (reference sequence). The length of the CDR3 is 14 residues. The ends were cut back, 3 bases at V and 11 bases at J, with 19 bases in the middle. The CDR3 sequence is CASSIDRSLTGAFF. As DNA, the CDR3 is TGTGCCAGTAGTATCGACAGGAGCCTCACTGGGGCTTTCTTT.

The rearrangement joins TRBV27 to TRBJ2-2, with D perhaps matching TRBD2 (5 bases). V gave up 1 base and J gave up 7 bases, with 16 bases separating them. Germline CDR1 and CDR2: MNHEY and SMNVEV (reference sequence). This CDR3 region has 16 residues. The CDR3: CASSLYGSPWGGELFF. The CDR3 DNA sequence: TGTGCCAGCAGTTTATATGGGAGTCCATGGGGCGGGGAGCTGTTTTTT.

This rearrangement joins TRBV3-1 (or the pseudogene TRBV3-2) to TRBJ2-1, with D unresolved. CDR1 and CDR2 (germline): LGHDT, YNNKEL (reference sequence). The CDR3 totals 11 residues. V lost 5 bases to trimming and J lost 8 bases, with 7 bases between them. CDR3 region: CASSFTDEQFF. CDR3 DNA sequence: TGTGCCAGCAGCTTTACGGATGAGCAGTTCTTC.

CDR3 nucleotides: TGTGCTAGTGTTGACAGGGATAGCTCTGGAAACACCATATATTTT. Protein: CASVDRDSSGNTIYF. The V call is TRBV12-5, the J call TRBJ1-3; TRBD1 agrees at 7 bases. V lost 7 bases to trimming and J lost 0 bases; unmatched junction nucleotides: 6. The CDR3 runs 15 residues. The germline gives CDR1 LGHNT, CDR2 FRNRAP. Complete variable domain (other parts from reference TRBV12-5 and TRBJ1-3): DARVTQTPRHKVTEMGQEVTMRCQPILGHNTVFWYRQTMMQGLELLAYFRNRAPLDDSGMPKDRFSAEMPDATLATLKIQPSEPRDSAVYFCASVDRDSSGNTIYFGEGSWLTVV.

This clone showed up just a few times. V and J are TRBV9 and TRBJ1-1, with D uncertain. The CDR3 extends over 14 amino acids. The V and J ends lost 4 bases and 3 bases respectively, with 13 bases between them. Germline lookup yields CDR1 SGDLS and CDR2 YYNGEE. The CDR3 DNA sequence: TGTGCCAGCAGCTTCTTAGCGCAGGACACTGAAGCTTTCTTT. This codes for CASSFLAQDTEAFF.

The rearrangement joins TRBV9 to TRBJ1-3; D may be TRBD1 (6 bases). Trimming removed 4 bases at V and 4 bases at J, with 15 bases between. The CDR3 spans 15 residues. Germline V gene lookup returns CDR1 SGDLS and CDR2 YYNGEE. For the CDR3, the DNA is TGTGCCAGCAGCACCTCCGCGGGGGCAGGAAACACCATATATTTT. Its translation is CASSTSAGAGNTIYF.

The chain employs TRBV18 and TRBJ1-1, with 9 bases identical to TRBD1. The CDR3 covers 14 residues. In germline, CDR1 is KGHSH, CDR2 LQKENI. V lost 4 bases to trimming and J lost 5 bases; unmatched junction nucleotides: 5. CDR3 amino acids: CASSHGQGRTEAFF. CDR3 DNA: TGTGCCAGCTCACACGGACAGGGGAGGACTGAAGCTTTCTTT.

This sequence joins TRBV9 and TRBJ2-5; D remains unclear. This CDR3 has 13 amino acids. V lost 6 bases, J lost 1 base, and 10 bases lay in between. Germline CDR1 is SGDLS and CDR2 is YYNGEE. The CDR3 is CASTGDTQETQYF. The CDR3 region has the DNA TGTGCCAGCACGGGTGATACCCAAGAGACCCAGTACTTC.

The chain uses TRBV3-1 (or the pseudogene TRBV3-2) and TRBJ2-5, with TRBD2 matching over 13 bases. V gave up 0 bases and J gave up 6 bases; unmatched junction bases: 16. This CDR3 spans 20 amino acids. Germline V lookup: CDR1 LGHDT, CDR2 YNNKEL (reference sequence). The DNA for the CDR3 is TGTGCCAGCAGCCAAGATACCCCTACTAGCGGGAGGGCCTATGTCCAGACCCAGTACTTC. Its protein is CASSQDTPTSGRAYVQTQYF.

The gene calls are TRBV27 and TRBJ2-1, with D possibly matching TRBD2 (6 bases). This CDR3 is 16 amino acids long. Germline CDR1 MNHEY, CDR2 SMNVEV (reference sequence). Trimming shortened V by 5 bases and J by 7 bases, and 21 bases separated the two germline ends. In DNA, the CDR3 is TGTGCCAGCAGTCCCACAAGGTTAGTGGGAGGTAATGAGCAGTTCTTC. Encoded protein: CASSPTRLVGGNEQFF.

The chain is built from TRBV4-1 and TRBJ2-7, with 13 bases identical to TRBD2. V lost 3 bases, J lost 6 bases, and 8 bases stayed unmatched. The CDR3 totals 16 residues. Germline V CDR1 and CDR2: MGHRA, YSYEKL. In DNA, the CDR3 is TGCGCCAGCAGCCATTACGGACTAGCGGGAGAAACCGAGCAGTACTTC. Residues: CASSHYGLAGETEQYF.

The chain links TRBV5-1 to TRBJ1-1, with 7 bases aligning to TRBD1. The CDR3 is 13 amino acids. With V trimmed by 7 bases and J by 1 base, 4 bases remained unmatched. The germline V gene encodes CDR1 SGHRS and CDR2 YFSETQ. The CDR3 is CASRDSRNTEAFF. DNA of the CDR3: TGCGCCAGCCGGGACAGCCGGAACACTGAAGCTTTCTTT.

The CDR3, as DNA: TGTGCCATTCTTGGACAGGGGTCCTATGGCTACACCTTC. It specifies CAILGQGSYGYTF. V usage is TRBV10-3 and J usage is TRBJ1-2, with 9 nucleotides matching TRBD1. The V and J ends lost 9 bases and 4 bases, in that order; junction bases with no gene match: 6. The CDR3 sequence is 13 residues long. Germline V gene lookup returns CDR1 ENHRY and CDR2 SYGVKD.

V usage is TRBV27 and J usage is TRBJ2-4; D is undetermined. Germline V gene data show CDR1 as MNHEY and CDR2 as SMNVEV (reference sequence). This CDR3 contains 13 residues. The V gene lost 2 bases and the J gene lost 9 bases, with 11 bases spanning the gap. CDR3 DNA sequence: TGTGCCAGCAGTTTAATCTTCAGGTCCATTCAGTACTTC. Translated: CASSLIFRSIQYF.

About this clone itself: One end of the junction varies from germline; a read error may be responsible. The V and J genes are TRBV10-3 and TRBJ2-1; TRBD2 matches at 9 bases. Germline CDR1 ENHRY, CDR2 SYGVKD. This CDR3 region has 17 residues. The CDR3 region is CAISDPGLADSGNQQFF. The CDR3 DNA follows: TGTGCCATCAGTGATCCGGGACTAGCAGACTCGGGCAATCAGCAGTTCTTC.

As for this clone: The junction differs from germline at one of its ends, possibly a read error. The chain employs TRBV7-9 and TRBJ1-1, with TRBD1 as a possible D gene (6 bases). CDR1 is SEHNR, CDR2 FQNEAQ, per germline (reference sequence). The CDR3 has 16 amino acids. The CDR3 sequence is CASSPSQAGVKTEAFF. As DNA, the CDR3 is TGTGCCAGCAGCCCTAGCCAGGCAGGGGTGAAAACTGAAGCTTTCTTT.

The gene calls are TRBV27 and TRBJ2-2, with D possibly being TRBD1 (6 bases). CDR1 and CDR2 (germline): MNHEY, SMNVEV (reference sequence). The germline V and J ends were trimmed by 5 bases and 6 bases, with 10 bases remaining between them. The CDR3 has 13 residues. The CDR3, as DNA: TGTGCCAGCAGTGTCAGGGGTTCCGGGGAGCTGTTTTTT. Amino acids: CASSVRGSGELFF.

In its sample, this clone was seen a few times. The J gene is TRBJ1-3, the V gene TRBV6-6; D is ambiguous. CDR3 length: 14 amino acids. Trimming removed 5 bases from V and 1 base from J, with 9 bases in between. Per the germline V gene, CDR1 is MNHNY and CDR2 is SVGAGI (reference sequence). The CDR3 region has the DNA TGTGCCAGCAGTCCTAGTGGATCTGGAAACACCATATATTTT. This encodes CASSPSGSGNTIYF.

The chain links TRBV6-6 to TRBJ1-2, with 7 bases fitting TRBD1. The germline V gene encodes CDR1 MNHNY and CDR2 SVGAGI (reference sequence). Germline trimming cut 5 bases from V and 6 bases from J; bases unmatched to any gene: 6. This CDR3 spans 13 amino acids. In DNA, the CDR3 is TGTGCCAGCAGTCAGGGGGACCTGGATGGCTACACCTTC. Its protein is CASSQGDLDGYTF.

The chain links TRBV7-8 to TRBJ1-2, with a tentative D call TRBD1 (6 bases). The length of the CDR3 is 13 residues. With 1 base removed from V and 8 bases from J, the gap between germline ends came to 11 bases. CDR1 and CDR2 from the germline V gene are SGHVS and FQNEAQ. CDR3 DNA sequence: TGTGCCAGCAGCTTAGGGACAGTTGGGGGCTACACCTTC. Encoded protein: CASSLGTVGGYTF.

The V call is TRBV7-9, the J call TRBJ1-2, with D possibly matching TRBD1 (5 bases). Germline V CDR1 and CDR2: SEHNR, FQNEAQ (reference sequence). The V gene lost 3 bases and the J gene lost 8 bases, with 13 bases spanning the gap. The CDR3 length is 13 residues. CDR3 region: CASSFERDWGYTF. The CDR3 nucleotides read TGTGCCAGCAGCTTTGAGAGGGACTGGGGCTACACCTTC.